Many counts were recorded for the clone carrying this TCR beta chain. TCRdb redid the calling of the RT-PCR reads with MiXCR, one entry per CDR3 protein. The sample shows about 410,000 distinct CDR3 sequences, roughly 16% of them seen only once. The data belong to a study of patients and donors after allogeneic stem cell transplantation. The CDR3 is made up of 15 amino acids. The V end lost 1 base, the J end lost 5 bases, and 14 bases lay between the germline ends. Germline CDR1 and CDR2: LNHNV and YYDKDF (reference sequence). Material for sequencing was blood, either unsorted or a sorted T cell fraction (not recorded which). This TCR was sampled from a human donor who was either an allogeneic HSCT recipient or a stem cell or donor lymphocyte infusion donor (not recorded which). It is not recorded whose cells these are; they may come from a transplant donor. The genes are TRBV15 and TRBJ1-1, with D perhaps matching TRBD1 (5 bases). This CDR3 reads CATSRGGVGETEAFF. CDR3 nucleotide sequence: TGTGCCACCAGCAGAGGGGGGGTAGGGGAGACTGAAGCTTTCTTT.